The 20 T cell receptor beta chains below all came from one sample that was sequenced in a study of blood T cell repertoires in COVID-19. Assay used: immunoSEQ multiplex PCR; TCRdb lists only in-frame clones, some missing. The sample consists of under 200,000 clones, roughly 91% of them appearing once. Sequenced sample: peripheral blood. Receptors were obtained from a man between 35 and 55 years old with active or convalescent COVID-19.

The chain links TRBV14 to TRBJ2-1; 7 bases agree with TRBD1. V gave up 2 bases and J gave up 1 base; unmatched junction bases: 5. In germline, CDR1 is SGHDN, CDR2 FVKESK. The CDR3 is 16 residues long. The CDR3 nucleotides are TGTGCCAGCAGCCAATCAGGGGGAGTATCCTACAATGAGCAGTTCTTC. Amino acid sequence: CASSQSGGVSYNEQFF.

The CDR3 bases are TGTGCCAGCAGTGAAAGTCCGTCGGGGGGAAACACCATATATTTT. The encoded protein is CASSESPSGGNTIYF. This chain joins TRBV6-1 and TRBJ1-3; D remains unclear. V lost 2 bases and J lost 4, with 12 bases in between. Germline CDR1 and CDR2: MNHNS and SASEGT. The CDR3 consists of 15 residues.

The J gene is TRBJ2-3, the V gene TRBV19; 8 bases fit TRBD1. The germline CDR1 and CDR2 sequences are LNHDA and SQIVND (reference sequence). V shed 3 bases and J 5 bases; nucleotides not matched to a gene: 4. This CDR3 contains 14 residues. DNA of the CDR3: TGTGCCAGTAGTATCGGCAGGGGGCAAGATACGCAGTATTTT. Translated: CASSIGRGQDTQYF.

The chain couples TRBV28 to TRBJ1-2, with D perhaps matching TRBD1 (5 bases). Germline-derived CDR1 and CDR2 are MDHEN and SYDVKM. CDR3 length: 13 amino acids. Trimming pared 6 bases from V and 5 bases from J, leaving 13 bases between. For the CDR3, the DNA is TGTGCCAGCAGAGATGCGAAGGGGTATGGCTACACCTTC. It translates to CASRDAKGYGYTF.

This clone appeared a single time. The V and J genes are TRBV27 and TRBJ1-2; the match to TRBD1 covers 8 bases. V lost 0 bases to trimming and J lost 6 bases; unmatched junction nucleotides: 9. Germline loops: CDR1 MNHEY, CDR2 SMNVEV (reference sequence). There are 16 residues in the CDR3. This CDR3 reads CASSLSPDRAYDGYTF. The CDR3 bases are TGTGCCAGCAGTTTATCCCCGGACAGGGCTTACGATGGCTACACCTTC.

Notes on this clone: The same CDR3 is also encoded by other DNA sequences in this sample. The rearrangement joins TRBV19 to TRBJ2-6; TRBD2 is a possible D gene (6 bases). V was trimmed by 1 base and J by 2 bases, leaving 6 bases between them. The germline CDR1 and CDR2 sequences are LNHDA and SQIVND (reference sequence). This CDR3 is built from 15 residues. CDR3 in DNA: TGTGCCAGTAGTATAGGGGGGGCTGGGGCCAACGTCCTGACTTTC. Translation gives CASSIGGAGANVLTF. Full variable domain (missing parts from reference TRBV19 and TRBJ2-6): DGGITQSPKYLFRKEGQNVTLSCEQNLNHDAMYWYRQDPGQGLRLIYYSQIVNDFQKGDIAEGYSVSREKKESFPLTVTSAQKNPTAFYLCASSIGGAGANVLTFGAGSRLTVL.

The chain has TRBV5-1 and TRBJ2-7, with 8 bases lining up with TRBD1. V shed 4 bases and J 7 bases; nucleotides not matched to a gene: 13. Germline CDR1 reads SGHRS; CDR2 reads YFSETQ. This CDR3 spans 15 amino acids. Written as DNA, the CDR3 is TGCGCCAGCAGCCAATATGGACAGGGCGCGAGGGAGCAGTACTTC. Protein product: CASSQYGQGAREQYF.

The CDR3 sequence: CASSSRSSYNEQFF. The CDR3 nucleotides are TGTGCCAGCAGTTCACGGAGCTCCTACAATGAGCAGTTCTTC. The chain is built from TRBV28 and TRBJ2-1, with D uncertain. The CDR3 is made up of 14 amino acids. The germline V gene encodes CDR1 MDHEN and CDR2 SYDVKM. V was trimmed by 4 bases and J by 0 bases, leaving 7 bases between them. The full variable domain, its missing parts supplied by reference TRBV28 and TRBJ2-1, is DVKVTQSSRYLVKRTGEKVFLECVQDMDHENMFWYRQDPGLGLRLIYFSYDVKMKEKGDIPEGYSVSREKKERFSLILESASTNQTSMYLCASSSRSSYNEQFFGPGTRLTVL.

This chain uses TRBV5-1 with TRBJ2-7, with a tentative D call TRBD1 (6 bases). The CDR3 is 13 amino acids. Per germline, CDR1 SGHRS and CDR2 YFSETQ. Trimming removed 1 base from V and 4 bases from J, with 9 bases in between. The CDR3 DNA is TGCGCCAGCAGCTTGATCCAGGGGTACGAGCAGTACTTC. Translation: CASSLIQGYEQYF.

In this sample, this clone turned up once. This chain connects TRBV19 to TRBJ2-5; 9 bases line up with TRBD1. After removal of 7 bases from V and 1 base from J, the junction contained 4 bases not matched to a gene. The CDR3 covers 14 residues. Germline CDR1 reads LNHDA; CDR2 reads SQIVND (reference sequence). The CDR3 DNA follows: TGTGCCAGTACCGAGACAGGGGGCCAAGAGACCCAGTACTTC. Its protein product is CASTETGGQETQYF.

The chain employs TRBV12-3 or TRBV12-4 and TRBJ2-3, with D uncertain. The CDR3 has 11 amino acids. Trimming stripped 3 bases from V and 7 bases from J, with 5 bases between. CDR3 bases: TGTGCCAGCAGTTTTAGCAATACGCAGTATTTT. This gives the protein CASSFSNTQYF.

The chain recombines TRBV7-9 with TRBJ2-2; 14 nucleotides align to TRBD2. Germline assignment: CDR1 SEHNR and CDR2 FQNEAQ (reference sequence). Losses at the gene ends were 5 bases for V and 3 bases for J; bases not matched to a gene: 5. CDR3 size: 17 residues. The CDR3 DNA sequence: TGTGCCAGCAGCCCGGGACTAGCGGGAGATTACACCGGGGAGCTGTTTTTT. Translated: CASSPGLAGDYTGELFF. The whole variable domain, filled in from reference TRBV7-9 and TRBJ2-2, reads DTGVSQNPRHKITKRGQNVTFRCDPISEHNRLYWYRQTLGQGPEFLTYFQNEAQLEKSRLLSDRFSAERPKGSFSTLEIQRTEQGDSAMYLCASSPGLAGDYTGELFFGEGSRLTVL.

The chain couples TRBV11-3 to TRBJ2-1, with 10 bases identical to TRBD2. The CDR3 consists of 17 residues. The J segment lost 8 bases and the V segment lost 3 bases, leaving 13 bases of the junction unmatched. Per germline, CDR1 SGHNT and CDR2 YENEEA. CDR3 coding DNA: TGTGCCAGCAGCTTCACGCCTCTAGCGGGAGTAACGGATGAGCAGTTCTTC. Its translation is CASSFTPLAGVTDEQFF. The complete variable domain, with remaining parts taken from reference TRBV11-3 and TRBJ2-1, reads EAGVVQSPRYKIIEKKQPVAFWCNPISGHNTLYWYLQNLGQGPELLIRYENEEAVDDSQLPKDRFSAERLKGVDSTLKIQPAELGDSAVYLCASSFTPLAGVTDEQFFGPGTRLTVL.

The rearrangement joins TRBV2 to TRBJ2-7; TRBD1 aligns across 7 bases. Trimming removed 4 bases from V and 5 bases from J; junction bases left unmatched: 5. There are 13 residues in the CDR3. Germline V gives CDR1 SNHLY, CDR2 FYNNEI. The CDR3 coding sequence is TGTGCCAGCAGTGGCAACAGGGGCCACGAGCAGTACTTC. Encoded protein: CASSGNRGHEQYF.

The chain has TRBV27 and TRBJ2-5; a possible D gene is TRBD1 (6 bases). CDR3 length: 15 residues. From germline, CDR1 is MNHEY and CDR2 SMNVEV (reference sequence). V was trimmed by 7 bases and J by 1 base, leaving 16 bases between them. This chain's CDR3 is CASITNRTAQETQYF. The CDR3 bases are TGTGCCAGCATCACGAATCGGACAGCCCAAGAGACCCAGTACTTC.

The rearrangement joins TRBV9 to TRBJ2-3; a possible D gene is TRBD2 (6 bases). The CDR3 runs to 17 residues. CDR1 and CDR2 (germline): SGDLS, YYNGEE. V dropped 2 bases and J dropped 2 bases, with 18 bases sitting between them. The CDR3 DNA follows: TGTGCCAGCAGCGTGGAGGCCGGCGGGGTATACACAGATACGCAGTATTTT. The encoded protein is CASSVEAGGVYTDTQYF.

This chain links TRBV7-7 with TRBJ2-5; a possible D gene is TRBD1 (6 bases). There are 15 residues in the CDR3. The V gene's germline CDR1 is SSHAT and CDR2 FNYEAQ (reference sequence). Trimming shortened V by 4 bases and J by 1 base, and 13 bases separated the two germline ends. CDR3 in DNA: TGTGCCAGCAGCTCCCGACAGGACAGCCAAGAGACCCAGTACTTC. This translates into CASSSRQDSQETQYF.

The J gene is TRBJ1-1, the V gene TRBV6-1; 7 nucleotides line up with TRBD1. With 3 bases clipped from V and 1 base from J, the junction kept 5 bases outside the gene matches. The CDR3 is made up of 15 amino acids. Germline assignment: CDR1 MNHNS and CDR2 SASEGT. In nucleotides, the CDR3 is TGTGCCAGCAGTGAGCAGGGGGGTAAGAACACTGAAGCTTTCTTT. Translating gives CASSEQGGKNTEAFF.

This clone was observed a single time. V and J are TRBV6-5 and TRBJ2-1, with D perhaps matching TRBD1 (6 bases). CDR3 length: 14 amino acids. Germline lookup yields CDR1 MNHEY and CDR2 SVGAGI. Between the trimmed V and J ends, which lost 4 bases and 5 bases, there was a span of 12 bases. CDR3 loop: CASSLTGFHNEQFF. The CDR3 DNA sequence: TGTGCCAGCAGTTTGACAGGTTTCCACAATGAGCAGTTCTTC.

The chain combines TRBV4-2 with TRBJ1-6; TRBD1 matches 10 bases. The V and J ends lost 2 bases and 9 bases, in that order; junction bases with no gene match: 7. Per germline, CDR1 LGHNA and CDR2 YNFKEQ. CDR3 size: 16 residues. The DNA for the CDR3 is TGTGCCAGCAGCCAACAAGACAGGGGGCATAGTTCACCCCTCCACTTT. Translation: CASSQQDRGHSSPLHF.